This TCR beta chain derives from a study of vaccination and CD4 T cells after COVID-19. Study-level information: Several convalescent patients had mild and one had severe PCR-confirmed SARS-CoV-2 disease. Study findings and constraints: Median SARS-CoV-2-reactive clonotype numbers went up from roughly 21 to 40, but not significantly. Looking at convalescent patients, a median about 90% of reactive clones were present only post-vaccination.

This clonotype appeared a few times. Its specificity is not known. Cultured CD4+ T cell DNA was sequenced using the Oncomine TCR Beta short-read assay. TCRdb re-analysed the PCR reads in MiXCR, keeping a single row per CDR3 protein. The sample has over 15,000 distinct CDR3 sequences, around 40% seen once. The CDR3 has 15 residues. Germline CDR1 reads MNHEY; CDR2 reads SVGEGT. The ends were cut back, 0 bases at V and 7 bases at J, with 12 bases in the middle. Treatment: roughly ten-day PBMC culture with coronavirus spike peptide pools or control peptides (ViraFEST assay). Using peptide pools, antigen-specific T cells were expanded in ViraFEST before TCRs were sequenced.

Sequencing was performed on CD4+ T cells from blood, cultured in vitro. The chain carries TRBV6-2 or TRBV6-3 and TRBJ2-2; TRBD2 is a possible D gene (5 bases). This sequence was found in a human donor who had recovered from COVID-19. CDR3 nucleotides: TGTGCCAGCAGTTACTCCCCCGAGGGTAGCGGGGAGCTGTTTTTT. Translating it yields CASSYSPEGSGELFF.